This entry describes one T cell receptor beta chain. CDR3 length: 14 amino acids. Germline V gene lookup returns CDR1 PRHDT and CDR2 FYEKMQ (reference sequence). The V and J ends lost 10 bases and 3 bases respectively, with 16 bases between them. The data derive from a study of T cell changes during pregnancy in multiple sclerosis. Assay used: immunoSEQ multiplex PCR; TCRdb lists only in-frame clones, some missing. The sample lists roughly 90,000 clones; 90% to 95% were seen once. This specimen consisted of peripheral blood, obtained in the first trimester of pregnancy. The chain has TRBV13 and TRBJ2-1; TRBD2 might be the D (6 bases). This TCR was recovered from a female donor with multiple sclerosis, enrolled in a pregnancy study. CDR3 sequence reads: CATRGGLGYNEQFF. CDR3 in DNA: TGTGCCACACGAGGAGGGTTGGGCTACAATGAGCAGTTCTTC.